Sequencing of this TCR beta chain was carried out in a study of cytomegalovirus exposure and HLA in healthy donors. In the PCR, 60 Vbeta and 13 Jbeta primers were used. Data came from immunoSEQ multiplex PCR; TCRdb stores just in-frame clones and leaves some out. The data hold roughly 120,000 clones, with 80% observed a single time. CDR1 is WSHSY, CDR2 SAAADI, per germline. The CDR3 is 14 residues long. Trimming took off 2 bases at V and 1 base at J, with 8 bases between the two ends. Sequencing used PBMCs. The sequence came from a man aged 50-59 years in good health and CMV-seronegative. The gene calls are TRBV10-2 and TRBJ1-1; possible D gene TRBD1, 5 bases. Written as DNA, the CDR3 is TGCGCCAGCAGTGAGAACAGGAGGAACACTGAAGCTTTCTTT. Its protein product is CASSENRRNTEAFF.